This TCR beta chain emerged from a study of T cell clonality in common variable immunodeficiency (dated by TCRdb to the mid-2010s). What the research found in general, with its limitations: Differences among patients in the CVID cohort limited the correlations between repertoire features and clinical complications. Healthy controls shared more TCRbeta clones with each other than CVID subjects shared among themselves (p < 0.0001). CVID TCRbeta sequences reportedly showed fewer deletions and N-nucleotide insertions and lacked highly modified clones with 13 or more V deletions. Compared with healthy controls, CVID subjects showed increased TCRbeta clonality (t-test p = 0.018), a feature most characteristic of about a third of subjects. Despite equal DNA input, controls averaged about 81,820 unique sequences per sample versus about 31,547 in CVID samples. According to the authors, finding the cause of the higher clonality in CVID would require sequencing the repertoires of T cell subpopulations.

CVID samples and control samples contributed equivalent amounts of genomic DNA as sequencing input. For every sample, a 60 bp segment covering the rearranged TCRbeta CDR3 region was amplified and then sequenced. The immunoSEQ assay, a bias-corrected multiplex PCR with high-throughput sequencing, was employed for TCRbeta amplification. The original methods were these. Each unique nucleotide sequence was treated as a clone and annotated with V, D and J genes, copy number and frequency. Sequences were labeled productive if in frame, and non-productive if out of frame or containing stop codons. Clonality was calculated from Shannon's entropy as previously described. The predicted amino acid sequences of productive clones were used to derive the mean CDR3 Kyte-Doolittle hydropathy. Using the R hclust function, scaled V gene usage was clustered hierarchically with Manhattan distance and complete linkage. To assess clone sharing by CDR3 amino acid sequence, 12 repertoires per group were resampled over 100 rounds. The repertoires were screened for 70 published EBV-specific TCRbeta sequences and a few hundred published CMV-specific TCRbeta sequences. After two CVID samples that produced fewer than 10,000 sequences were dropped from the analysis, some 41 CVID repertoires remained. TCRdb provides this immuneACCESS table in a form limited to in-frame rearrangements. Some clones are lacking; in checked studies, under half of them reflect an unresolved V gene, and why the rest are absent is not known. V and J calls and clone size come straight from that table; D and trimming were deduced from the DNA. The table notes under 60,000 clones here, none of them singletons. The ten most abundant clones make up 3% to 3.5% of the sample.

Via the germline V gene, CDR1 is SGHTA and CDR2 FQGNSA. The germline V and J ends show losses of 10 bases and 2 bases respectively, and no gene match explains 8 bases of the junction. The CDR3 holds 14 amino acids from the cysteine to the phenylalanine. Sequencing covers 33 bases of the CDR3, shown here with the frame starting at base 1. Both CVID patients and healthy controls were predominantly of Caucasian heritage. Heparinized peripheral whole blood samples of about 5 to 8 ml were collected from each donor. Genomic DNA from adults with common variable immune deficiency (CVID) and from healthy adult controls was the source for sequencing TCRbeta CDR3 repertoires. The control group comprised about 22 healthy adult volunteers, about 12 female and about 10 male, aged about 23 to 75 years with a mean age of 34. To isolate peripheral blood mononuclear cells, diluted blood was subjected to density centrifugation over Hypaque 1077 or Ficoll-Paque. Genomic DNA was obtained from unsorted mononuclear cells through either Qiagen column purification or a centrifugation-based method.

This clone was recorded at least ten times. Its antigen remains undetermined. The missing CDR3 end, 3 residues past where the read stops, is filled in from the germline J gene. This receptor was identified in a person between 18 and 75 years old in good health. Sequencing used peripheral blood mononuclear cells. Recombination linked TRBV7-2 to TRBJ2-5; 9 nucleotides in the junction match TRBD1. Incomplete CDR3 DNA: TGTGCCACCGACAGGGGGACCCCTCAAGAGACC. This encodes CATDRGTPQET. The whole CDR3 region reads CATDRGTPQETQYF.